The next 13 T cell receptor beta chains were all read from a single sample in a study of identical twins. TCRdb used MiXCR to reprocess the 5' RACE reads, holding one entry per CDR3 protein. The table records 350,000 to 500,000 distinct CDR3 sequences, roughly 18% of them present only once. The material sequenced was naive T cells sorted from blood. These TCRs come from a man between 50 and 59 years old in good health.

This clonotype has just a few counts. The chain is built from TRBV9 and TRBJ1-5; D remains unclear. There are 14 residues in the CDR3. Germline CDR1 SGDLS, CDR2 YYNGEE. Trimming stripped 4 bases from V and 3 bases from J, with 11 bases between. CDR3 in amino acids: CASSPTGANQPQHF. CDR3 in DNA: TGTGCCAGCAGCCCAACGGGTGCCAATCAGCCCCAGCATTTT. Complete variable domain (other parts from reference TRBV9 and TRBJ1-5): DSGVTQTPKHLITATGQRVTLRCSPRSGDLSVYWYQQSLDQGLQFLIQYYNGEERAKGNILERFSAQQFPDLHSELNLSSLELGDSALYFCASSPTGANQPQHFGDGTRLSIL.

At least ten counts were recorded for this clonotype. The chain employs TRBV20-1 and TRBJ1-1, with D unclear. V was clipped by 0 bases and J by 4 bases, with 9 bases between them. CDR3 length equals 13 residues. Germline-derived CDR1 and CDR2 are DFQATT and SNEGSKA (reference sequence). The CDR3 region has the DNA TGCAGTGCTAGAGACCCCCGACGCACTGAAGCTTTCTTT. Protein: CSARDPRRTEAFF.

In this sample, this clonotype turned up many times. This chain joins TRBV4-3 and TRBJ2-2; TRBD1 matches 10 bases. The CDR3 is made up of 15 amino acids. Germline V gene data show CDR1 as LGHNA and CDR2 as YSLEER. With V trimmed by 6 bases and J by 6 bases, 7 bases remained unmatched. The CDR3 DNA reads as TGCGCCAGCAGAGACGGACAGGGGGTAGCCGGGGAGCTGTTTTTT. This encodes CASRDGQGVAGELFF.

A few counts support this clonotype. This sequence joins TRBV11-1 and TRBJ2-1, with 11 nucleotides matching TRBD2. The CDR3 runs 18 residues. The V and J ends lost 3 bases and 0 bases, in that order; junction bases with no gene match: 7. Germline V lookup: CDR1 SGHAT, CDR2 FQDESV (reference sequence). CDR3 sequence reads: CASSFGLAGGYSYNEQFF. CDR3 nucleotide sequence: TGTGCCAGCAGCTTTGGGCTAGCGGGGGGCTACTCCTACAATGAGCAGTTCTTC.

This clonotype was detected ten times or more. The J gene is TRBJ2-7, the V gene TRBV2, with 9 nucleotides matching TRBD1. V was clipped by 6 bases and J by 5 bases; unmatched bases: 8. The CDR3 spans 14 residues. The germline CDR1 and CDR2 sequences are SNHLY and FYNNEI. The CDR3 sequence is CASRPGQGPDEQYF. The CDR3 DNA sequence: TGTGCCAGCAGGCCGGGACAGGGCCCGGACGAGCAGTACTTC.

The chain links TRBV12-3 or TRBV12-4 to TRBJ2-5; the match to TRBD2 covers 10 bases. The CDR3 spans 14 residues. The V gene end was trimmed by 6 bases and the J gene end by 5 bases; junction bases not matched to a gene: 6. The CDR3 nucleotides are TGTGCCAGCAGAAGCGGGGGGGCAGGTGAGACCCAGTACTTC. Residues: CASRSGGAGETQYF.

The chain combines TRBV10-2 with TRBJ2-5; tentatively, D is TRBD1 or TRBD2 (6 bases each). CDR1 and CDR2 from the germline V gene are WSHSY and SAAADI. Trimming shortened V by 2 bases and J by 4 bases, and 14 bases separated the two germline ends. This CDR3 has 15 amino acids. The CDR3 DNA is TGCGCCAGCAGTGAGACTTTCGGGGGCGCAGAGACCCAGTACTTC. Its protein product is CASSETFGGAETQYF.

This clonotype was detected a few times. The chain carries TRBV7-2 and TRBJ2-7, with no clear D. The length of the CDR3 is 14 residues. Trimming pared 3 bases from V and 0 bases from J, leaving 9 bases between. Germline lookup yields CDR1 SGHTA and CDR2 FQGNSA. This chain's CDR3 is CASSFPGFSYEQYF. The CDR3, as DNA: TGTGCCAGCAGCTTCCCCGGGTTCTCCTACGAGCAGTACTTC.

The genes are TRBV4-3 and TRBJ1-5; D is uncertain. Germline CDR1 and CDR2: LGHNA and YSLEER. The germline V and J ends were trimmed by 5 bases and 8 bases, with 19 bases remaining between them. The CDR3 is 15 residues long. Written as DNA, the CDR3 is TGCGCCAGCAGCACCAGGACTCCTGGGCTTGAGCCCCAGCATTTT. Translating it yields CASSTRTPGLEPQHF.

This chain connects TRBV12-3 or TRBV12-4 to TRBJ2-3, with a weak D call TRBD2 (5 bases). The ends were cut back, 6 bases at V and 1 base at J, with 8 bases in the middle. There are 13 residues in the CDR3. The CDR3 here is CASSRTRTDTQYF. CDR3 nucleotide sequence: TGTGCCAGCAGCCGGACTCGCACAGATACGCAGTATTTT.

There are many counts of this clonotype. The chain has TRBV4-3 and TRBJ1-6; D not resolved. CDR1 LGHNA and CDR2 YSLEER come from the germline V gene. The CDR3 has 16 residues. V lost 0 bases to trimming and J lost 9 bases, with 15 bases between them. CDR3 sequence reads: CASSQDRLEQISPLHF. As DNA, the CDR3 is TGCGCCAGCAGCCAAGATAGGCTGGAGCAGATTTCACCCCTCCACTTT.

Many counts were recorded for this clonotype. The chain carries TRBV20-1 and TRBJ1-2; D perhaps matches TRBD1 (5 bases). Germline CDR1 DFQATT, CDR2 SNEGSKA (reference sequence). CDR3 length: 12 amino acids. Trimming took off 5 bases at V and 1 base at J, with 8 bases between the two ends. In DNA, the CDR3 is TGCAGTGCTTACGGGGGTAACTATGGCTACACCTTC. Amino acid sequence: CSAYGGNYGYTF.

The CDR3 sequence: CASSLSGDRGGQQYF. The CDR3 DNA sequence: TGTGCCAGCAGTTTAAGTGGGGACAGGGGAGGACAGCAGTACTTC. The chain recombines TRBV28 with TRBJ2-7; TRBD1 matches 10 bases. The CDR3 runs 15 residues. The germline CDR1 and CDR2 sequences are MDHEN and SYDVKM. The J segment lost 8 bases and the V segment lost 2 bases, leaving 9 bases of the junction unmatched. The full variable domain, rest sourced from reference TRBV28 and TRBJ2-7, is DVKVTQSSRYLVKRTGEKVFLECVQDMDHENMFWYRQDPGLGLRLIYFSYDVKMKEKGDIPEGYSVSREKKERFSLILESASTNQTSMYLCASSLSGDRGGQQYFGPGTRLTVT.